This T cell receptor (beta chain) was sequenced in a study of shared clonotypes between healthy human individuals. CDR1 and CDR2 from the germline V gene are MDHEN and SYDVKM. CDR3 length: 18 residues. Trimming took 3 bases from V and 1 from J; bases not matched to a gene: 9. The data were produced by immunoSEQ multiplex PCR, yet TCRdb's version contains in-frame clones alone and is incomplete. The sample includes roughly 650,000 clones, 97% of them seen just once. The chain is built from TRBV28 and TRBJ2-4, with 10 positions matching TRBD2. This receptor was identified in a woman between 25 and 40 years old in good health. The material sequenced was naive CD4+ T cells sorted from blood. Subset meaning: CD45RA+ positively selected. CDR3 nucleotides: TGTGCCAGCAGTTTGAAAGCGGGAGGGCCATGGGCCAAAAACATTCAGTACTTC. Translating it yields CASSLKAGGPWAKNIQYF.